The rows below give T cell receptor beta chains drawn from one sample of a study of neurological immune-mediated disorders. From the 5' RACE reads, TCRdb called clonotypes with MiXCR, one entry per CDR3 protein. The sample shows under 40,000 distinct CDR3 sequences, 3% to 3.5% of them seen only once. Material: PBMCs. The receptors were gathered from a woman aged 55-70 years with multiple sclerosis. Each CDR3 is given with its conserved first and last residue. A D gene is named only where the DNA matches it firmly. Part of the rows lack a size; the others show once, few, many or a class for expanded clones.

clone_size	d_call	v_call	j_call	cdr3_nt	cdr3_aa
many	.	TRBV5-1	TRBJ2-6	TGCGCCAGCACCAAAACCTCAGTCTCTGGGGCCAACGTCCTGACTTTC	CASTKTSVSGANVLTF
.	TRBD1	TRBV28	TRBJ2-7	TGTGCCAGCATTCTACAGGGGAGTTACGAGCAGTACTTC	CASILQGSYEQYF
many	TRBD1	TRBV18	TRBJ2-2	TGTGCCAGCTCAGCAGGGGGCGTCACGAACACCGGGGAGCTGTTTTTT	CASSAGGVTNTGELFF
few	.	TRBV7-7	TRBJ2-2	TGTGCCAGCAGCTCTAAAAGGGGCACCGGGGAGCTGTTTTTT	CASSSKRGTGELFF
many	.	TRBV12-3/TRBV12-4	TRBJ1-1	TGTGCCAGCAGACCCATCAGGGAGAACACTGAAGCTTTCTTT	CASRPIRENTEAFF
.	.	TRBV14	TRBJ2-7	TGTGCCAGCAGCCAAGATCGCCTCAGGGCCCTTGCCCCGTACTTC	CASSQDRLRALAPYF
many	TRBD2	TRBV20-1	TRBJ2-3	TGCAGTGCCCCGACCGGGACTAGCGGGGGGCGGGATACGCAGTATTTT	CSAPTGTSGGRDTQYF
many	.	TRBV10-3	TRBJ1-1	TGTGCCATCAGTGAGTCGACCGGCCCGTTCGCTGAAGCTTTCTTT	CAISESTGPFAEAFF
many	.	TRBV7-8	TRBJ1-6	TGTGCCAGCAGCGCTACACAGGGTCTCGGATCACCCCTCCACTTT	CASSATQGLGSPLHF
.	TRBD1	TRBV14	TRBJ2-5	TGTGCCAGCAGCCGGGACAGGTTCCAGACCCAGTACTTC	CASSRDRFQTQYF
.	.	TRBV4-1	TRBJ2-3	TGCGCCAGCAGCCAAGCACTGGAAGATACGCAGTATTTT	CASSQALEDTQYF
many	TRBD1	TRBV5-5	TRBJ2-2	TGTGCCAGCAGCCTCCGGGACAGGGAGCAAACCGGGGAGCTGTTTTTT	CASSLRDREQTGELFF
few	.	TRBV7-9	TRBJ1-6	TGTGCCAGCAACTTAGGGAATTCACCCCTCCACTTT	CASNLGNSPLHF
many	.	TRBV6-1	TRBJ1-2	TGTGCCAGCAGTGCCAGGGTCGGCTATGGCTACACCTTC	CASSARVGYGYTF
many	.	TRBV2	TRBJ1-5	TGTGCCAGCAGTGAAGGGGGGGTCGGCAATCAGCCCCAGCATTTT	CASSEGGVGNQPQHF
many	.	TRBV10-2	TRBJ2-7	TGCGCCAGCAACCCCCCAGGGGTTTCCTACGAGCAGTACTTC	CASNPPGVSYEQYF
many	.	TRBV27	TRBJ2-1	TGTGCCAGCCGGGACGGATCGTACAATGAGCAGTTCTTC	CASRDGSYNEQFF
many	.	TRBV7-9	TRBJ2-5	TGTGCCAGCAGCTCCACAGGGTCCCAAGAGACCCAGTACTTC	CASSSTGSQETQYF
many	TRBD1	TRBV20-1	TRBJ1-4	TGCAGTGCTAGAGAGGGACAGGGGGCAACTAATGAAAAACTGTTTTTT	CSAREGQGATNEKLFF
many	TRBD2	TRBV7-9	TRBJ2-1	TGTGCCAGCAGCTTAGCGGGACTAGCTTACAATGAGCAGTTCTTC	CASSLAGLAYNEQFF
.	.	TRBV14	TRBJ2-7	TGTGCCAGCAGCCAACTCAGGGGGGCGTCCTACGAGCAGTACTTC	CASSQLRGASYEQYF
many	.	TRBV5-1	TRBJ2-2	TGCGCCAGCAGCCCTGAGCGACCAGGGAGGACCACCGGGGAGCTGTTTTTT	CASSPERPGRTTGELFF
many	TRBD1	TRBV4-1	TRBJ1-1	TGCGCCAGCAGGAACACAGGGGTCACTGAAGCTTTCTTT	CASRNTGVTEAFF
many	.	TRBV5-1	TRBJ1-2	TGCGCCAGCAGCTTGGACGGGGGGCTCGACTATGGCTACACCTTC	CASSLDGGLDYGYTF
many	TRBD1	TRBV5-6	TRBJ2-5	TGTGCCAGCAGCGGGGACAGATACACTCAAGAGACCCAGTACTTC	CASSGDRYTQETQYF
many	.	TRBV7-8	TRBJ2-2	TGTGCCAGCAGCTTAGTTGGGCAGGGAAGCGGGGAGCTGTTTTTT	CASSLVGQGSGELFF
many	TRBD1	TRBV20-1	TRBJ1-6	TGCAGTGCCCCGGGACAGGGAATCTCACCCCTCCACTTT	CSAPGQGISPLHF
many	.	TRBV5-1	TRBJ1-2	TGCGCCAGCAGCTTGCCTGCAGGGCCTGATGGCTACACCTTC	CASSLPAGPDGYTF
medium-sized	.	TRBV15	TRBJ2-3	TGTGCCACCAGCAGGGACAGACTTTATTTT	CATSRDRLYF
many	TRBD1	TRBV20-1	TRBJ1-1	TGCAGTGCCGTCCCGGGACAGGGACGGGGAGCTTTCTTT	CSAVPGQGRGAFF
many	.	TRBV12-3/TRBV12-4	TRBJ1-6	TGTGCCAGCAGTTCAGGACAGCTTCGGTCACCCCTCCACTTT	CASSSGQLRSPLHF
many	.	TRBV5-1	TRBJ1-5	TGCGCCAGCAGCTTGGGACAGAACAATCAGCCCCAGCATTTT	CASSLGQNNQPQHF
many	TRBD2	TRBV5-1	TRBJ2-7	TGCGCCAGCAGCTTAGGACTAGCGGGGGGAAGCTCCTACGAGCAGTACTTC	CASSLGLAGGSSYEQYF
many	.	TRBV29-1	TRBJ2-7	TGCAGCGTCGACCGGGACGGTACCTACGAGCAGTACTTC	CSVDRDGTYEQYF
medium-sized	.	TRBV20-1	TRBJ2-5	TGCAGCGCTAGGGCCCCAGGGGTAATCGAGACCCAGTACTTC	CSARAPGVIETQYF
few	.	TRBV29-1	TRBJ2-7	TGCAGCGTGGCCCACCACGGGTCAGGCTACGAGCAGTACTTC	CSVAHHGSGYEQYF
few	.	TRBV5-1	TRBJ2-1	TGCGCCAGCAGCTTGGAAGGGGTCAATTACAATGAGCAGTTCTTC	CASSLEGVNYNEQFF
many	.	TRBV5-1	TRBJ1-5	TGCGCCAGCAGCTTGGATTTGGGAGGGCAGCCCCAGCATTTT	CASSLDLGGQPQHF
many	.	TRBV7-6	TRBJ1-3	TGTGCCAGTCAGCCCTATGGTGGGGTCTCTGGAAACACCATATATTTT	CASQPYGGVSGNTIYF
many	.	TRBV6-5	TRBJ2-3	TGTGCCAGCAGTTACGGGCAGACCACAGATACGCAGTATTTT	CASSYGQTTDTQYF
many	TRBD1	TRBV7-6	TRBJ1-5	TGTGCCAGCAGCTTAGGAACTTGGGACAGGATGAATCAGCCCCAGCATTTT	CASSLGTWDRMNQPQHF
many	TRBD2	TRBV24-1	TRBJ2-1	TGTGCCACCAGTGACCCTAGCGGGGGGCTTTACAATGAGCAGTTCTTC	CATSDPSGGLYNEQFF
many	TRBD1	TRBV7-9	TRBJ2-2	TGTGCCAGCAGCACCGGACAGGGGAACACCGGGGAGCTGTTTTTT	CASSTGQGNTGELFF
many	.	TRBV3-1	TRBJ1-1	TGTGCCAGCAGCCGGGATCGGCGGCTGAACACTGAAGCTTTCTTT	CASSRDRRLNTEAFF
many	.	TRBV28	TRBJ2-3	TGTGCCAGCGGGTCACTTAGGAAAGGGACAGATACGCAGTATTTT	CASGSLRKGTDTQYF
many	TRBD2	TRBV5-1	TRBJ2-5	TGCGCCAGCAGCTCGGGACTAGCGGGACAAGAGACCCAGTACTTC	CASSSGLAGQETQYF
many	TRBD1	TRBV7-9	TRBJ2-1	TGTGCCAGCAGCTTGGGACAGTTAGGGTCCGGGCAGTTCTTC	CASSLGQLGSGQFF
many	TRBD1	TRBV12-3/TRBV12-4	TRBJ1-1	TGTGCCAGCAGGCGGGACAGGCCCTGGGGGAACACTGAAGCTTTCTTT	CASRRDRPWGNTEAFF
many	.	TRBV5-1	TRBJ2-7	TGCGCCAGCAGCTTTTTGCAGGGTGACCACGAGCAGTACTTC	CASSFLQGDHEQYF
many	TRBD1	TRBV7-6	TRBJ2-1	TGTGCCAGCAGCCCATGGACAGGGACCTACAATGAGCAGTTCTTC	CASSPWTGTYNEQFF
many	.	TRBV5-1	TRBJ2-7	TGCGCCAGCAGCCCCTTAGAAGTGGGGGCGGCCTACGAGCAGTACTTC	CASSPLEVGAAYEQYF
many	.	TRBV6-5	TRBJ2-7	TGTGCCAGCAGGGAAGGACGGCGGAGGGGCTACGAGCAGTACTTC	CASREGRRRGYEQYF
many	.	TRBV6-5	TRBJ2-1	TGTGCCAGCAGTTACGCGGGACTTCGCTACAATGAGCAGTTCTTC	CASSYAGLRYNEQFF
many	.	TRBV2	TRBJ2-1	TGTGCCAGCAGTGAATTCTCTGAATCCTACAATGAGCAGTTCTTC	CASSEFSESYNEQFF
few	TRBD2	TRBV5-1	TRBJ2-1	TGCGCCAGCAGCTTCCTAGCGGGGGGCATCAATGAGCAGTTCTTC	CASSFLAGGINEQFF